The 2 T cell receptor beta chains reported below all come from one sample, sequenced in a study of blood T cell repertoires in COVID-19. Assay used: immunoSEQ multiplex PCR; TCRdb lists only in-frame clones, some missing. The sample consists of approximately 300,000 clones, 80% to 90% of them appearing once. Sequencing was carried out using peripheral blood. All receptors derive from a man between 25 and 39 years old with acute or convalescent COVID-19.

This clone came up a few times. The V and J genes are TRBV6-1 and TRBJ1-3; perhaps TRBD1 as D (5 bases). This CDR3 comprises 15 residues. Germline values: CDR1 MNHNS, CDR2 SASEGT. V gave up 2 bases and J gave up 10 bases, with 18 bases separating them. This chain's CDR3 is CASSERGLSEGTIYF. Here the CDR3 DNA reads TGTGCCAGCAGTGAAAGGGGACTCTCCGAAGGGACCATATATTTT.

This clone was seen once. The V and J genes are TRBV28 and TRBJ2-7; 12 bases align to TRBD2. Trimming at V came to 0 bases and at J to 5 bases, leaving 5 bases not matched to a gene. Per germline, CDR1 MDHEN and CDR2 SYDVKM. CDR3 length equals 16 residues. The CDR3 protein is CASSLWPSGGANEQYF. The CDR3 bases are TGTGCCAGCAGTTTATGGCCTAGCGGGGGGGCTAACGAGCAGTACTTC.